A selection of T cell receptor beta chains follows, all from one sample in a study of CD8+ T cells in alopecia areata. Repertoires were generated with immunoSEQ multiplex PCR, while TCRdb's copy carries only in-frame clones and drops some. The table has about 200,000 clones, about 58% seen once. Sequenced here: CD4+ T cells sorted from blood, sampled at week 4, from a patient treated with tofacitinib. Source of these receptors: a human donor with alopecia areata. Both conserved end residues are part of each CDR3. Each record gives: V gene, J gene, D gene, clone size, CDR3 DNA, CDR3 protein. D genes are given only for firm matches. For some rows the clone size is stated as once, few or many, or as a class when expanded; others skip it.

V gene: TRBV6-5
J gene: TRBJ1-2
D gene: NA
clone size: few
CDR3 DNA: TGTGCCAGCAGCCCAGGAGGGCCGGGGGGCTACACCTTC
CDR3 protein: CASSPGGPGGYTF

V gene: TRBV25-1
J gene: TRBJ2-3
D gene: NA
clone size: NA
CDR3 DNA: TGTGCCAGCAGTGAATTGGGCCATACGCAGTATTTT
CDR3 protein: CASSELGHTQYF

V gene: TRBV7-9
J gene: TRBJ1-6
D gene: NA
clone size: NA
CDR3 DNA: TGTGCCAGCAGCTTAGCGGGAGGGGAACCCCTCCACTTT
CDR3 protein: CASSLAGGEPLHF

V gene: TRBV27
J gene: TRBJ1-2
D gene: NA
clone size: few
CDR3 DNA: TGTGCCAGCTGCAATCAGGATGGGTATGGCTACACCTTC
CDR3 protein: CASCNQDGYGYTF

V gene: TRBV15
J gene: TRBJ2-2
D gene: NA
clone size: NA
CDR3 DNA: TGTGCCACCCGCCTCAAGGGGGGTACCGGGGAGCTGTTTTTT
CDR3 protein: CATRLKGGTGELFF

V gene: TRBV27
J gene: TRBJ2-3
D gene: NA
clone size: NA
CDR3 DNA: TGTGCCAGCAGTTTATCGATGTTGGGCCTTGATAATACGCAGTATTTT
CDR3 protein: CASSLSMLGLDNTQYF

V gene: TRBV5-1
J gene: TRBJ1-6
D gene: NA
clone size: NA
CDR3 DNA: TGCGCCAGCGGAGAAGGGGCGGATAATTCACCCCTCCACTTT
CDR3 protein: CASGEGADNSPLHF

V gene: TRBV4-3
J gene: TRBJ2-3
D gene: NA
clone size: NA
CDR3 DNA: TGCGCCAGCAGCCCAAAAAGGGAGTCCACAGATACGCAGTATTTT
CDR3 protein: CASSPKRESTDTQYF

V gene: TRBV14
J gene: TRBJ2-1
D gene: TRBD2
clone size: NA
CDR3 DNA: TGTGCCAGCAGCCAGGCTCGGGGGGGCCGGTATGAGCAGTTCTTC
CDR3 protein: CASSQARGGRYEQFF

V gene: TRBV11-2
J gene: TRBJ2-1
D gene: TRBD2
clone size: NA
CDR3 DNA: TGTGCCAGCAGCCCGACTAGCGGGAGTTACAATGAGCAGTTCTTC
CDR3 protein: CASSPTSGSYNEQFF

V gene: TRBV27
J gene: TRBJ2-3
D gene: TRBD2
clone size: NA
CDR3 DNA: TGTGCCAGCAGCCGGGACTACCTTTTAGATACGCAGTATTTT
CDR3 protein: CASSRDYLLDTQYF

V gene: TRBV29-1
J gene: TRBJ2-1
D gene: NA
clone size: NA
CDR3 DNA: TGCAGCGGAAGCTCCCACCTCAACAATGAGCAGTTCTTC
CDR3 protein: CSGSSHLNNEQFF

V gene: TRBV27
J gene: TRBJ1-5
D gene: NA
clone size: few
CDR3 DNA: TGTGCCAGCGGGTGGACTGGCCCCCAGCATTTT
CDR3 protein: CASGWTGPQHF

V gene: TRBV2
J gene: TRBJ2-5
D gene: NA
clone size: many
CDR3 DNA: TGTGCCAGCAGTCGAGAGGGGGAGGGTGAGACCCAGTACTTC
CDR3 protein: CASSREGEGETQYF

V gene: TRBV29-1
J gene: TRBJ2-7
D gene: NA
clone size: few
CDR3 DNA: TGCAGCGTTGTCGAGCGGCCGGGGCTCCCCTACGAGCAGTACTTC
CDR3 protein: CSVVERPGLPYEQYF

V gene: TRBV2
J gene: TRBJ1-6
D gene: TRBD1
clone size: NA
CDR3 DNA: TGTGCCACACAACAGGGGGGCGTAGGTTCACCCCTCCACTTT
CDR3 protein: CATQQGGVGSPLHF

V gene: TRBV5-1
J gene: TRBJ1-2
D gene: NA
clone size: NA
CDR3 DNA: TGCGCCAGCAGCAGAGAATCGACGTCTTATGGCTACACCTTC
CDR3 protein: CASSRESTSYGYTF

V gene: TRBV27
J gene: TRBJ1-2
D gene: NA
clone size: NA
CDR3 DNA: TGTGCCAGCAGTGGCAATGGTTTCGGCTACACCTTC
CDR3 protein: CASSGNGFGYTF

V gene: TRBV15
J gene: TRBJ2-3
D gene: TRBD1
clone size: NA
CDR3 DNA: TGTGCCACCGGAGGACAGGGTGGAGTACGGCAGTATTTT
CDR3 protein: CATGGQGGVRQYF

V gene: TRBV5-5
J gene: TRBJ2-7
D gene: NA
clone size: NA
CDR3 DNA: TGTGCCAGCAGCCCGATGGGCTTATGGGCCTACGAGCAGTACTTC
CDR3 protein: CASSPMGLWAYEQYF

V gene: TRBV29-1
J gene: TRBJ1-2
D gene: TRBD1
clone size: NA
CDR3 DNA: TGCAGCTCCCGGGACAGGGGACACTACACCTTC
CDR3 protein: CSSRDRGHYTF

V gene: TRBV27
J gene: TRBJ1-6
D gene: NA
clone size: NA
CDR3 DNA: TGTGCCAGCAGTTTTGAAGAATGGTCACCCCTCCACTTT
CDR3 protein: CASSFEEWSPLHF

V gene: TRBV5-1
J gene: TRBJ2-7
D gene: TRBD1
clone size: NA
CDR3 DNA: TGCGCCAGCAGCCCGACAGGGGAACCTTACGAGCAGTACTTC
CDR3 protein: CASSPTGEPYEQYF

V gene: TRBV2
J gene: TRBJ2-7
D gene: NA
clone size: NA
CDR3 DNA: TGTGCCAGCAATACAGACTACGAGCAGTACTTC
CDR3 protein: CASNTDYEQYF

V gene: TRBV15
J gene: TRBJ1-2
D gene: TRBD1
clone size: once
CDR3 DNA: TGTGCCACCAGCAGAGTGTTGGGACAGGGTAACTATGGCTACACCTTC
CDR3 protein: CATSRVLGQGNYGYTF

V gene: TRBV18
J gene: TRBJ1-1
D gene: NA
clone size: NA
CDR3 DNA: TGTGCCAGCTCACCCCAAGCCGAGAACACTGAAGCTTTCTTT
CDR3 protein: CASSPQAENTEAFF

V gene: TRBV7-9
J gene: TRBJ2-6
D gene: NA
clone size: NA
CDR3 DNA: TGTGCCAGCAGCGCGCCCCTAGGATCTGGGGCCAACGTCCTGACTTTC
CDR3 protein: CASSAPLGSGANVLTF

V gene: TRBV30
J gene: TRBJ2-1
D gene: TRBD2
clone size: NA
CDR3 DNA: TGTGCCGGTCGGGGAGGGAATGAGCAGTTCTTC
CDR3 protein: CAGRGGNEQFF

V gene: TRBV9
J gene: TRBJ2-1
D gene: NA
clone size: few
CDR3 DNA: TGTGCCAGCAGCGTAGGACACCATAGCTCCTACAATGAGCAGTTCTTC
CDR3 protein: CASSVGHHSSYNEQFF

V gene: TRBV12-5
J gene: TRBJ1-4
D gene: NA
clone size: NA
CDR3 DNA: TGTGCTAGTGGTTTGACCGTCGGGGTCCATAATGAAAAACTGTTTTTT
CDR3 protein: CASGLTVGVHNEKLFF

V gene: TRBV29-1
J gene: TRBJ1-2
D gene: NA
clone size: NA
CDR3 DNA: TGCAGCGTTGTCGAACAGAATGGCTACACCTTC
CDR3 protein: CSVVEQNGYTF

V gene: TRBV30
J gene: TRBJ2-1
D gene: TRBD2
clone size: NA
CDR3 DNA: TGTGCCTGGAGTGACGCGCGGGGGTACAATGAGCAGTTCTTC
CDR3 protein: CAWSDARGYNEQFF

V gene: TRBV14
J gene: TRBJ1-2
D gene: NA
clone size: NA
CDR3 DNA: TGTGCCAGCAGCCAAGGAGGAGGGATCCCCTATGGCTACACCTTC
CDR3 protein: CASSQGGGIPYGYTF

V gene: TRBV30
J gene: TRBJ2-3
D gene: NA
clone size: NA
CDR3 DNA: TGTGCCTGGAGCTCGAGGGCTCGGGCAGATACGCAGTATTTT
CDR3 protein: CAWSSRARADTQYF

V gene: TRBV4-1
J gene: TRBJ2-5
D gene: NA
clone size: NA
CDR3 DNA: TGCGCCAGCAGTCAAACTAGAGTAGTTGAGACCCAGTACTTC
CDR3 protein: CASSQTRVVETQYF

V gene: TRBV7-9
J gene: TRBJ2-1
D gene: TRBD1
clone size: NA
CDR3 DNA: TGTGCCAGCGGGGACAGGGGCTACAATGAGCAGTTCTTC
CDR3 protein: CASGDRGYNEQFF

V gene: TRBV9
J gene: TRBJ2-2
D gene: NA
clone size: NA
CDR3 DNA: TGTGCCAGCAGCGTAGATGGCGCCGGGGAGCTGTTTTTT
CDR3 protein: CASSVDGAGELFF

V gene: TRBV5-1
J gene: TRBJ2-7
D gene: NA
clone size: NA
CDR3 DNA: TGCGCCAGCAGTCCGGGACCTCTTCGGGAGCAGTACTTC
CDR3 protein: CASSPGPLREQYF

V gene: TRBV30
J gene: TRBJ1-2
D gene: NA
clone size: NA
CDR3 DNA: TGTGCCTGGAGCGCGGACAGTACGGGCTATGGCTACACCTTC
CDR3 protein: CAWSADSTGYGYTF

V gene: TRBV2
J gene: TRBJ2-2
D gene: TRBD2
clone size: NA
CDR3 DNA: TGTGCCAGGGGCGCGGGGGTATCCAACACCGGGGAGCTGTTTTTT
CDR3 protein: CARGAGVSNTGELFF

V gene: TRBV2
J gene: TRBJ1-2
D gene: TRBD1
clone size: NA
CDR3 DNA: TGTGCCAGCACCACAGGGGGGCTCGAGGACTACACCTTC
CDR3 protein: CASTTGGLEDYTF

V gene: TRBV30
J gene: TRBJ1-2
D gene: NA
clone size: NA
CDR3 DNA: TGTGCCTGGAGTGTACTTCAGGGAGGCTATGGCTACACCTTC
CDR3 protein: CAWSVLQGGYGYTF

V gene: TRBV7-2
J gene: TRBJ2-7
D gene: TRBD1
clone size: NA
CDR3 DNA: TGTGCCAGCAGCTTAGAGACAGGGCAACAGTACTTC
CDR3 protein: CASSLETGQQYF

V gene: TRBV28
J gene: TRBJ2-5
D gene: NA
clone size: NA
CDR3 DNA: TGTGCCAGCAGTCCGATCGGGAGCCCGCAGAAAGAGACCCAGTACTTC
CDR3 protein: CASSPIGSPQKETQYF

V gene: TRBV4-3
J gene: TRBJ1-4
D gene: TRBD1
clone size: NA
CDR3 DNA: TGCGCCAGCAGCCAGCGACAGGGGGACGAAAAACTGTTTTTT
CDR3 protein: CASSQRQGDEKLFF

V gene: TRBV20-1
J gene: TRBJ1-1
D gene: NA
clone size: NA
CDR3 DNA: TGCAGTGCTTTAAACACTGAAGCTTTCTTT
CDR3 protein: CSALNTEAFF

V gene: TRBV5-4
J gene: TRBJ1-2
D gene: NA
clone size: NA
CDR3 DNA: TGTGCCAGCAGTATGGACAGCGAATATGGCTACACCTTC
CDR3 protein: CASSMDSEYGYTF

V gene: TRBV19
J gene: TRBJ2-1
D gene: TRBD1
clone size: many
CDR3 DNA: TGTGCCAGTAGTATACCCCCATCCGGGACAGCAGCGACAAGAAGGTTCTTC
CDR3 protein: CASSIPPSGTAATRRFF

V gene: TRBV30
J gene: TRBJ1-1
D gene: NA
clone size: NA
CDR3 DNA: TGTGCCTGGACCGCGGGGGGGAACACTGAGGCTTTCTTT
CDR3 protein: CAWTAGGNTEAFF

V gene: TRBV29-1
J gene: TRBJ1-2
D gene: TRBD1
clone size: NA
CDR3 DNA: TGCAGCGTTGGGAGGACAGGGAGCATTGGCTACACCTTC
CDR3 protein: CSVGRTGSIGYTF